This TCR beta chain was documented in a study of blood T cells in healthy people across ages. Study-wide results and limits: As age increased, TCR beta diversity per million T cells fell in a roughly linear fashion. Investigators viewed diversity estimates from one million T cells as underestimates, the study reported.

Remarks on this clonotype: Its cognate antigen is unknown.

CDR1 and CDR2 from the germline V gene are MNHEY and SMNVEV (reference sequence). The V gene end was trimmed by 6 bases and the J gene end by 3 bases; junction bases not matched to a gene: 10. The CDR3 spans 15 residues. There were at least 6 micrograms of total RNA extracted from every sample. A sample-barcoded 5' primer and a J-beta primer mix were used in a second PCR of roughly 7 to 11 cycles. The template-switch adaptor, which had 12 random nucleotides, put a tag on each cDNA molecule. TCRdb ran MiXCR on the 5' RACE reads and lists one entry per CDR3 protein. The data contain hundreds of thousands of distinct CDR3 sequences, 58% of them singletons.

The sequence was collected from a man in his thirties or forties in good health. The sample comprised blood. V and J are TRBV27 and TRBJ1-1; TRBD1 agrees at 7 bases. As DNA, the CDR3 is TGTGCCAGCAGAAATTGGGCCACAGGGGACACTGAAGCTTTCTTT. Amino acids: CASRNWATGDTEAFF.